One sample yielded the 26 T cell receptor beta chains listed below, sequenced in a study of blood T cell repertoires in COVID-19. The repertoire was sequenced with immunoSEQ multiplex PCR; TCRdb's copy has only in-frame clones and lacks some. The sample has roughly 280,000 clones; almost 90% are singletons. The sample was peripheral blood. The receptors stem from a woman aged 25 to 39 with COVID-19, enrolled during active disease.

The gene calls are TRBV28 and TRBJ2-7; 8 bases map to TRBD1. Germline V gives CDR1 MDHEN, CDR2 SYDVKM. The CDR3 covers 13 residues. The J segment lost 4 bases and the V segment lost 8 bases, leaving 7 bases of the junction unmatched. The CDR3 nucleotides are TGTGCCAGCTCGCCAGGGGGCTGGTACGAGCAGTACTTC. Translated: CASSPGGWYEQYF. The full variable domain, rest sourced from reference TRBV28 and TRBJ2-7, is DVKVTQSSRYLVKRTGEKVFLECVQDMDHENMFWYRQDPGLGLRLIYFSYDVKMKEKGDIPEGYSVSREKKERFSLILESASTNQTSMYLCASSPGGWYEQYFGPGTRLTVT.

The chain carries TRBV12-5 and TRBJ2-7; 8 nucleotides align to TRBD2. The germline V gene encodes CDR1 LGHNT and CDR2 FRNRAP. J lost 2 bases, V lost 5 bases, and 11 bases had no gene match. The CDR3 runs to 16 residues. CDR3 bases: TGTGCTAGTGGTCCAACAAGCGGGAGTTCAACCTACGAGCAGTACTTC. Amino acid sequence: CASGPTSGSSTYEQYF.

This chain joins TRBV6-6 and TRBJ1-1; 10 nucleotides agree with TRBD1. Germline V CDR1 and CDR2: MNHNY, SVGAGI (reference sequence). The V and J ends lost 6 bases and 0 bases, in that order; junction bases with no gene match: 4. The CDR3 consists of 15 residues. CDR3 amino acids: CASRDRGWMNTEAFF. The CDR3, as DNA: TGTGCCAGCAGGGACAGGGGGTGGATGAACACTGAAGCTTTCTTT.

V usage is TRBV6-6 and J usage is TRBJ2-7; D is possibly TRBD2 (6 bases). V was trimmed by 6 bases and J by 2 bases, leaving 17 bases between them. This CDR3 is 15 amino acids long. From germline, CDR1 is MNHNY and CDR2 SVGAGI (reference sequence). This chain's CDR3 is CASRDSGGAAYEQYF. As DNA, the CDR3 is TGTGCCAGCAGGGACTCCGGAGGGGCCGCCTACGAGCAGTACTTC.

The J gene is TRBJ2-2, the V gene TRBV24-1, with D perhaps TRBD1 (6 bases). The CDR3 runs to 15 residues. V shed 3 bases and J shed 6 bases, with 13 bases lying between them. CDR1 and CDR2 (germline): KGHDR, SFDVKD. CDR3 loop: CATSDPLTGSGELFF. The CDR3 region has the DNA TGTGCCACCAGTGATCCCCTCACAGGGTCCGGGGAGCTGTTTTTT.

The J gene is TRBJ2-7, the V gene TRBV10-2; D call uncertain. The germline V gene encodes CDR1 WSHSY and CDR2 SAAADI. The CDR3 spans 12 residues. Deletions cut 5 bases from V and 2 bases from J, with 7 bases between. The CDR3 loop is CASSPEAYEQYF. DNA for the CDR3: TGCGCCAGCAGTCCTGAGGCCTACGAGCAGTACTTC.

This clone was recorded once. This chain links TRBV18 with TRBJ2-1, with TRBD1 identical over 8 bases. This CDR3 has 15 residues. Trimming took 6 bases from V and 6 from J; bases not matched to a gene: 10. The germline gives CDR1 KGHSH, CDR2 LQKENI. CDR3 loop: CASSPGQGSINEQFF. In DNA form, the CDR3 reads TGTGCCAGCTCGCCTGGACAGGGTTCAATCAATGAGCAGTTCTTC.

The CDR3: CASSLPSLVTEAFF. CDR3 nucleotide sequence: TGTGCCAGCAGTTTACCCAGTCTGGTGACTGAAGCTTTCTTT. The rearrangement joins TRBV28 to TRBJ1-1, with D uncertain. Germline CDR1 MDHEN, CDR2 SYDVKM. Trimming removed 2 bases from V and 5 bases from J, with 12 bases in between. The CDR3 runs to 14 residues.

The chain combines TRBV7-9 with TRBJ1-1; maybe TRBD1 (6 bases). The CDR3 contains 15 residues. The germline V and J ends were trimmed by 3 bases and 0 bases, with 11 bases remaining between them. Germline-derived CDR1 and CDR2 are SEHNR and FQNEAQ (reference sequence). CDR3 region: CASSLGARMNTEAFF. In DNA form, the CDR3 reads TGTGCCAGCAGCTTGGGGGCCCGGATGAACACTGAAGCTTTCTTT.

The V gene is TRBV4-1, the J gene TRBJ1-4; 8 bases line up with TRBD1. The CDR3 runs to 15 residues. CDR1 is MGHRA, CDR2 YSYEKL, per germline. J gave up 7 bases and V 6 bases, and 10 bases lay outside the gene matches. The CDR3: CASRGADRGGEKLFF. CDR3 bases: TGCGCCAGCAGGGGGGCCGACAGGGGTGGTGAAAAACTGTTTTTT.

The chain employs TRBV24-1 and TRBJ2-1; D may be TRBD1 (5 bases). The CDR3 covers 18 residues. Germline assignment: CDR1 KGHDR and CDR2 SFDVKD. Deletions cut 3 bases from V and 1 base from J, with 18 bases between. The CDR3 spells CATSDPYTDKGSYNEQFF. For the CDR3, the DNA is TGTGCCACCAGTGATCCGTACACGGACAAGGGTTCCTACAATGAGCAGTTCTTC.

CDR3 coding DNA: TGCGCCAGCAGCTTGGTTCCGGGTGCTCAGTCACCCCTCCACTTT. Protein: CASSLVPGAQSPLHF. The chain carries TRBV5-1 and TRBJ1-6, with D unresolved. The V end lost 0 bases, the J end lost 10 bases, and 14 bases lay between the germline ends. CDR3 length: 15 amino acids. Looked up from germline, CDR1 is SGHRS and CDR2 is YFSETQ.

The CDR3 DNA reads TGTGCCAGCAGCTTGCAGGGAACAGATACGCAGTATTTT. Amino acids: CASSLQGTDTQYF. The gene calls are TRBV7-3 and TRBJ2-3, with D tentatively TRBD1 (5 bases). Trimming left V 3 bases short and J 3 bases short, with 7 bases between. The CDR3 runs 13 residues. Per germline, CDR1 SGHTA and CDR2 FQGTGA.

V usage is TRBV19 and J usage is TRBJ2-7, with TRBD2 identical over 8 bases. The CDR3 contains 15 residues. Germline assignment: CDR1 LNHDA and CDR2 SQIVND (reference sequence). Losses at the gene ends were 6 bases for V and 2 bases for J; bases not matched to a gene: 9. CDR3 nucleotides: TGTGCCAGTAGCGGGAGGGCCGAATCAACCTACGAGCAGTACTTC. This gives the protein CASSGRAESTYEQYF.

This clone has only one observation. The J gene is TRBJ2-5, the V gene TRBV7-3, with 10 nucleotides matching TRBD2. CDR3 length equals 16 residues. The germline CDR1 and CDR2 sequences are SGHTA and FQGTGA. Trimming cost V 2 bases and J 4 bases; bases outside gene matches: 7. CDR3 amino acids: CASSLGLAEVPETQYF. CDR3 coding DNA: TGTGCCAGCAGCTTAGGACTAGCGGAAGTACCAGAGACCCAGTACTTC.

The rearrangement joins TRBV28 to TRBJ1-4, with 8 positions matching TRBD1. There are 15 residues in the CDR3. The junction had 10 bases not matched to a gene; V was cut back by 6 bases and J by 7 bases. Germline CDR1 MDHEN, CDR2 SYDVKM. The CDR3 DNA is TGTGCCAGCAGGCCCACACCGGGACAGGTTGAAAAACTGTTTTTT. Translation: CASRPTPGQVEKLFF.

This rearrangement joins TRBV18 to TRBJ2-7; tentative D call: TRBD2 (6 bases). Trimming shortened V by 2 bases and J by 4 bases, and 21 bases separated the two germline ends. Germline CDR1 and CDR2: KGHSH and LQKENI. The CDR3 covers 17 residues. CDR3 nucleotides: TGTGCCAGCTCACCATCGGGGACTCTCCTAGGACTATACGAGCAGTACTTC. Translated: CASSPSGTLLGLYEQYF.

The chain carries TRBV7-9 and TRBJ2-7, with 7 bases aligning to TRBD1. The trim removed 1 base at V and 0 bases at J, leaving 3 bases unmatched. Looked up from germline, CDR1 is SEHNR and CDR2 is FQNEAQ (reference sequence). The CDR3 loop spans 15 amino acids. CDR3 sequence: CASSLDRGPSYEQYF. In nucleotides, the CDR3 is TGTGCCAGCAGCTTAGACAGGGGCCCCTCCTACGAGCAGTACTTC.

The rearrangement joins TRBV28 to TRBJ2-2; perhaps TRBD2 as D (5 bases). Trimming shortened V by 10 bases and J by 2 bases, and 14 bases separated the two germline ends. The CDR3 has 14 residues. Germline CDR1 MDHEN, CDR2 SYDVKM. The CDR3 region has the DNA TGTGCCACCCGTTTACTAGTCAACACCGGGGAGCTGTTTTTT. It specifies CATRLLVNTGELFF.

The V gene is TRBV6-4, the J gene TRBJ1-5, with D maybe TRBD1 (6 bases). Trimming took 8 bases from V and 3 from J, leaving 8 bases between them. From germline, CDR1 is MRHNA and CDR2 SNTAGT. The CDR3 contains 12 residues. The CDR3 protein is CASRDTNQPQHF. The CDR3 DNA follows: TGTGCCAGCCGGGACACCAATCAGCCCCAGCATTTT.

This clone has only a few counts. The CDR3 sequence is CASSSSGGISGNTIYF. CDR3 nucleotides: TGTGCCAGCAGTTCATCAGGGGGCATCTCTGGAAACACCATATATTTT. The chain couples TRBV27 to TRBJ1-3; 8 bases are a match to TRBD1. Trimming at V came to 4 bases and at J to 0 bases, leaving 5 bases not matched to a gene. CDR3 length equals 16 residues. Germline V CDR1 and CDR2: MNHEY, SMNVEV (reference sequence).

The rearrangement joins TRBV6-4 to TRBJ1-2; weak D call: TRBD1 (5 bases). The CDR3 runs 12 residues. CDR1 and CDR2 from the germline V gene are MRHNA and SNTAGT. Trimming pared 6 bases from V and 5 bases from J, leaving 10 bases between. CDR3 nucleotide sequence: TGTGCCAGCAGGGACATACATTATGGCTACACCTTC. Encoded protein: CASRDIHYGYTF.

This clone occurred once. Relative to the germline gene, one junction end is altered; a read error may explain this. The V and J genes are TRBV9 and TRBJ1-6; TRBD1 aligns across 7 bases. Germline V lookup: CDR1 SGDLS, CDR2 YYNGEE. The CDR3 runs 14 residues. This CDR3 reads CASSAGQPNSALHF. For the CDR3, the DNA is TGTGCCAGCAGCGCGGGACAGCCAAATTCAGCCCTCCACTTT.

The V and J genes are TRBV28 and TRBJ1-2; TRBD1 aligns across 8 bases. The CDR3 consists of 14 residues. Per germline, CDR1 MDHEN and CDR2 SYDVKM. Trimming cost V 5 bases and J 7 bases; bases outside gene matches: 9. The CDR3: CASSTPDRAGGYTF. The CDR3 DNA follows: TGTGCCAGCAGTACGCCGGACAGGGCGGGTGGCTACACCTTC.

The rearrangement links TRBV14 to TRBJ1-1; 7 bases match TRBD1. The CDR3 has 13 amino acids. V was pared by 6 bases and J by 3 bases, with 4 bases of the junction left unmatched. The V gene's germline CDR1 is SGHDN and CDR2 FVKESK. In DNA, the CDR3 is TGTGCCAGCAGTTGGGACAGACACACTGAAGCTTTCTTT. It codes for CASSWDRHTEAFF.

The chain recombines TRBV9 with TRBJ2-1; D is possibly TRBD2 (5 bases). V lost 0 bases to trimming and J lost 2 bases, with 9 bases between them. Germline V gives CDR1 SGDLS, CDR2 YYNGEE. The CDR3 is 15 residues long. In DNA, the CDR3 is TGTGCCAGCAGCGTAGGACTACCCCCCTACAATGAGCAGTTCTTC. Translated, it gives CASSVGLPPYNEQFF.